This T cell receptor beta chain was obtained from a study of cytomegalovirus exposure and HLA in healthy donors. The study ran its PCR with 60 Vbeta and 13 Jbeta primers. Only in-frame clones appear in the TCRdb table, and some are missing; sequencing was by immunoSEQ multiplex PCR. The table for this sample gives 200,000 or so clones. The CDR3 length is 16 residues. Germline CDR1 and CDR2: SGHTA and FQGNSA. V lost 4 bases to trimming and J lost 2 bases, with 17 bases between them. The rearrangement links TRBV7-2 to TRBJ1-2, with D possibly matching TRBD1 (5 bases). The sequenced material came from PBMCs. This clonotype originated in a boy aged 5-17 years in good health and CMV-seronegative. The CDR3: CASSSRSGAGNYGYTF. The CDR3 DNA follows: TGTGCCAGCAGCTCCCGGTCTGGGGCTGGAAACTATGGCTACACCTTC.